The rows below give T cell receptor beta chains drawn from one sample of a study of blood T cell repertoires in COVID-19. Profiling relied on immunoSEQ multiplex PCR, and the TCRdb table lists in-frame clones only, not all of them. The table shows under 150,000 clones, with around nine tenths occurring only once. The sequenced sample was peripheral blood. Source of these receptors: a human donor in a cohort sampled during active COVID-19. The CDR3 runs from the conserved cysteine through the conserved F or W. Fields, in order: D gene, J gene, clone size, V gene, CDR3 protein, CDR3 DNA. D genes are given only for firm matches. Not every row has a clone size; where given, it reads once, few, many or a size class.

d_gene: -; j_gene: TRBJ1-1; abundance: once; v_gene: TRBV6-5; CDR3aa: CASNHGGGGEAFF; CDR3nt: TGTGCCAGCAACCACGGGGGAGGGGGGGAGGCTTTCTTT
d_gene: TRBD1; j_gene: TRBJ2-3; abundance: -; v_gene: TRBV5-5; CDR3aa: CASSLQGMGDTQYF; CDR3nt: TGTGCCAGCAGCCTACAGGGGATGGGGGATACGCAGTATTTT
d_gene: -; j_gene: TRBJ1-1; abundance: -; v_gene: TRBV5-6; CDR3aa: CASRTTAGTGNTEAFF; CDR3nt: TGTGCCAGCAGAACTACCGCCGGGACTGGGAACACTGAAGCTTTCTTT
d_gene: -; j_gene: TRBJ1-5; abundance: once; v_gene: TRBV15; CDR3aa: CATSRGGNQPQHF; CDR3nt: TGTGCCACCAGCAGGGGCGGCAATCAGCCCCAGCATTTT
d_gene: TRBD2; j_gene: TRBJ2-3; abundance: -; v_gene: TRBV5-1; CDR3aa: CASRLRPTGTEGLAGLDTQYF; CDR3nt: TGCGCCAGCAGACTCAGGCCTACCGGGACTGAGGGACTAGCGGGTCTAGATACGCAGTATTTT
d_gene: -; j_gene: TRBJ1-1; abundance: -; v_gene: TRBV20-1; CDR3aa: CSGRNTEAFF; CDR3nt: TGCAGTGGCAGGAACACTGAAGCTTTCTTT
d_gene: -; j_gene: TRBJ2-3; abundance: -; v_gene: TRBV12-5; CDR3aa: CASALGPSTDTQYF; CDR3nt: TGTGCTAGTGCGTTGGGGCCAAGCACAGATACGCAGTATTTT
d_gene: -; j_gene: TRBJ2-3; abundance: -; v_gene: TRBV7-2; CDR3aa: CASSLRAFGTDTQYF; CDR3nt: TGTGCCAGCAGCTTACGCGCCTTCGGCACAGATACGCAGTATTTT
d_gene: TRBD2; j_gene: TRBJ2-1; abundance: -; v_gene: TRBV7-2; CDR3aa: CASSFVTSGGVFF; CDR3nt: TGTGCCAGCAGCTTCGTTACTAGCGGGGGTGTGTTCTTC
d_gene: TRBD1; j_gene: TRBJ2-3; abundance: -; v_gene: TRBV28; CDR3aa: CASSLGQSTDTQYF; CDR3nt: TGTGCCAGCAGCCTGGGACAGAGCACAGATACGCAGTATTTT
d_gene: -; j_gene: TRBJ1-1; abundance: -; v_gene: TRBV5-4; CDR3aa: CASSLAGGGFAPDTEAFF; CDR3nt: TGTGCCAGCAGCTTGGCCGGCGGGGGCTTTGCACCCGACACTGAAGCTTTCTTT
d_gene: -; j_gene: TRBJ2-2; abundance: -; v_gene: TRBV4-1; CDR3aa: CASSQGVSNTGELFF; CDR3nt: TGCGCCAGCAGCCAAGGAGTGAGTAACACCGGGGAGCTGTTTTTT
d_gene: -; j_gene: TRBJ2-7; abundance: once; v_gene: TRBV5-1; CDR3aa: CASSGTGQASYEQYF; CDR3nt: TGCGCCAGCAGCGGTACGGGACAAGCCTCCTACGAGCAGTACTTC
d_gene: -; j_gene: TRBJ1-5; abundance: -; v_gene: TRBV10-3; CDR3aa: CAISESRQGNQPQHF; CDR3nt: TGTGCCATCAGTGAGTCGAGGCAGGGTAATCAGCCCCAGCATTTT
d_gene: TRBD2; j_gene: TRBJ2-3; abundance: -; v_gene: TRBV6-6; CDR3aa: CASRTSGGTDTQYF; CDR3nt: TGTGCCAGCAGAACTAGCGGGGGCACAGATACGCAGTATTTT
d_gene: -; j_gene: TRBJ2-7; abundance: few; v_gene: TRBV27; CDR3aa: CASSSRTVPEQYF; CDR3nt: TGTGCCAGCAGTTCCCGGACAGTACCCGAGCAGTACTTC
d_gene: TRBD1; j_gene: TRBJ2-1; abundance: -; v_gene: TRBV5-1; CDR3aa: CASGKTRTGANEQFF; CDR3nt: TGCGCCAGCGGCAAAACCAGGACAGGGGCGAATGAGCAGTTCTTC
d_gene: -; j_gene: TRBJ2-2; abundance: -; v_gene: TRBV7-2; CDR3aa: CASSLRGRVYGGYTGELFF; CDR3nt: TGTGCCAGCAGCCTTAGAGGCCGGGTTTATGGGGGGTACACCGGGGAGCTGTTTTTT
d_gene: TRBD1; j_gene: TRBJ2-7; abundance: -; v_gene: TRBV27; CDR3aa: CASGVRQGAQQYF; CDR3nt: TGTGCCAGCGGAGTCCGACAGGGGGCCCAACAGTACTTC
d_gene: TRBD2; j_gene: TRBJ2-3; abundance: -; v_gene: TRBV5-4; CDR3aa: CASSLGLAGPTDTQYF; CDR3nt: TGTGCCAGCAGCTTGGGACTAGCGGGACCCACAGATACGCAGTATTTT
d_gene: TRBD2; j_gene: TRBJ2-3; abundance: -; v_gene: TRBV2; CDR3aa: CASSDRSSGDTQYF; CDR3nt: TGTGCCAGCAGCGACCGATCTAGCGGAGATACGCAGTATTTT
d_gene: -; j_gene: TRBJ2-5; abundance: once; v_gene: TRBV5-5; CDR3aa: CASSLEAPDGTQYF; CDR3nt: TGTGCCAGCAGCTTGGAAGCCCCCGATGGGACCCAGTACTTC
d_gene: -; j_gene: TRBJ2-2; abundance: -; v_gene: TRBV14; CDR3aa: CASSLITGELFF; CDR3nt: TGTGCCAGCAGCCTAATTACCGGGGAGCTGTTTTTT
d_gene: -; j_gene: TRBJ2-7; abundance: -; v_gene: TRBV2; CDR3aa: CASTRVWGGNEQYF; CDR3nt: TGTGCCAGCACCCGCGTGTGGGGGGGCAACGAGCAGTACTTC
d_gene: -; j_gene: TRBJ1-3; abundance: -; v_gene: TRBV30; CDR3aa: CAWSRLRGNTIYF; CDR3nt: TGTGCCTGGAGTCGTTTGCGCGGAAACACCATATATTTT
d_gene: -; j_gene: TRBJ2-7; abundance: -; v_gene: TRBV6-2/TRBV6-3; CDR3aa: CASSYSFGGNSYEQYF; CDR3nt: TGTGCCAGCAGTTACTCCTTTGGGGGGAACTCCTACGAGCAGTACTTC
d_gene: -; j_gene: TRBJ2-1; abundance: -; v_gene: TRBV28; CDR3aa: CASSPLAGTTYNEQFF; CDR3nt: TGTGCCAGCAGTCCCCTCGCCGGGACAACCTACAATGAGCAGTTCTTC
d_gene: TRBD2; j_gene: TRBJ2-7; abundance: few; v_gene: TRBV5-5; CDR3aa: CASSWGRGEQYF; CDR3nt: TGTGCCAGCAGCTGGGGGAGGGGCGAGCAGTACTTC
d_gene: TRBD2; j_gene: TRBJ2-7; abundance: once; v_gene: TRBV18; CDR3aa: CASSPKRGTYEQYF; CDR3nt: TGTGCCAGCTCACCAAAGCGGGGAACCTACGAGCAGTACTTC
d_gene: TRBD2; j_gene: TRBJ2-3; abundance: -; v_gene: TRBV2; CDR3aa: CAAGRRAGEVTDTQYF; CDR3nt: TGTGCCGCCGGCCGTCGAGCGGGAGAGGTGACAGATACGCAGTATTTT
d_gene: -; j_gene: TRBJ1-1; abundance: few; v_gene: TRBV29-1; CDR3aa: CSVGQGIRSFF; CDR3nt: -
d_gene: -; j_gene: TRBJ2-1; abundance: -; v_gene: TRBV24-1; CDR3aa: CATSDFGWEQFF; CDR3nt: TGTGCCACCAGTGATTTTGGCTGGGAGCAGTTCTTC
d_gene: -; j_gene: TRBJ2-3; abundance: -; v_gene: TRBV7-2; CDR3aa: CASSRAGGPTDTQYF; CDR3nt: TGTGCCAGCAGCCGGGCCGGGGGGCCCACAGATACGCAGTATTTT
d_gene: TRBD1; j_gene: TRBJ2-3; abundance: once; v_gene: TRBV5-4; CDR3aa: CASSLATGGRTDTQYF; CDR3nt: TGTGCCAGCAGCTTGGCGACAGGGGGCAGGACAGATACGCAGTATTTT
d_gene: -; j_gene: TRBJ2-1; abundance: -; v_gene: TRBV4-1; CDR3aa: CASSQEGATGNEQFF; CDR3nt: TGCGCCAGCAGCCAAGAAGGAGCTACCGGGAATGAGCAGTTCTTC
d_gene: -; j_gene: TRBJ2-1; abundance: -; v_gene: TRBV7-9; CDR3aa: CASSSEYNEQFF; CDR3nt: TGTGCCAGCAGTTCCGAGTACAATGAGCAGTTCTTC
d_gene: TRBD1; j_gene: TRBJ2-6; abundance: -; v_gene: TRBV29-1; CDR3aa: CSVETGGAYSGANVLTF; CDR3nt: TGCAGCGTGGAAACAGGGGGCGCCTACTCTGGGGCCAACGTCCTGACTTTC
d_gene: -; j_gene: TRBJ2-7; abundance: -; v_gene: TRBV7-8; CDR3aa: CASSSLSPGHRYEQYF; CDR3nt: TGTGCCAGCAGCTCCCTCTCCCCGGGACATCGGTACGAGCAGTACTTC
d_gene: TRBD1; j_gene: TRBJ1-1; abundance: -; v_gene: TRBV5-5; CDR3aa: CASSLLGTGTMNTEAFF; CDR3nt: TGTGCCAGCAGCTTGCTCGGGACAGGGACAATGAACACTGAAGCTTTCTTT
d_gene: TRBD1; j_gene: TRBJ1-1; abundance: -; v_gene: TRBV10-3; CDR3aa: CAIMGTGDTEAFF; CDR3nt: TGTGCCATCATGGGGACAGGGGACACTGAAGCTTTCTTT
d_gene: TRBD1; j_gene: TRBJ2-2; abundance: -; v_gene: TRBV6-2/TRBV6-3; CDR3aa: CASSYSRGGTTANTGELFF; CDR3nt: TGTGCCAGCAGTTACTCGAGAGGGGGCACAACCGCGAACACCGGGGAGCTGTTTTTT
d_gene: -; j_gene: TRBJ2-7; abundance: -; v_gene: TRBV11-2; CDR3aa: CASSDQSGLYEQYF; CDR3nt: TGTGCCAGCAGCGACCAGTCAGGGCTGTACGAGCAGTACTTC
d_gene: -; j_gene: TRBJ2-2; abundance: -; v_gene: TRBV7-8; CDR3aa: CASSFSAPLRGTGELFF; CDR3nt: TGTGCCAGCAGCTTTTCCGCACCCCTACGGGGCACCGGGGAGCTGTTTTTT
d_gene: TRBD1; j_gene: TRBJ1-5; abundance: -; v_gene: TRBV10-1; CDR3aa: CAGGGGQPQHF; CDR3nt: TGCGCCGGAGGGGGCGGCCAGCCCCAGCATTTT
d_gene: TRBD1; j_gene: TRBJ1-2; abundance: -; v_gene: TRBV14; CDR3aa: CASSPWTGAGYGYTF; CDR3nt: TGTGCCAGCAGTCCTTGGACAGGGGCCGGGTATGGCTACACCTTC
d_gene: TRBD1; j_gene: TRBJ2-7; abundance: -; v_gene: TRBV3-1/TRBV3-2; CDR3aa: CASSLGTGAYEQYF; CDR3nt: TGTGCCAGCAGCCTCGGGACAGGGGCCTACGAGCAGTACTTC
d_gene: -; j_gene: TRBJ1-6; abundance: -; v_gene: TRBV2; CDR3aa: CASRGRQATNSPLHF; CDR3nt: TGTGCCAGCAGGGGGAGACAGGCAACTAATTCACCCCTCCACTTT
d_gene: TRBD2; j_gene: TRBJ2-7; abundance: -; v_gene: TRBV6-5; CDR3aa: CASSYTGGGSSYEQYF; CDR3nt: TGTGCCAGCAGTTATACGGGGGGAGGAAGCTCCTACGAGCAGTACTTC
d_gene: TRBD1; j_gene: TRBJ1-2; abundance: -; v_gene: TRBV7-6; CDR3aa: CASSLERGGSYGYTF; CDR3nt: TGTGCCAGCAGCTTAGAGCGAGGGGGCAGCTATGGCTACACCTTC
d_gene: TRBD1; j_gene: TRBJ1-6; abundance: -; v_gene: TRBV5-1; CDR3aa: CASSSDRGGSPLHF; CDR3nt: TGCGCCAGCAGCTCGGACAGGGGTGGATCACCCCTCCACTTT
d_gene: TRBD2; j_gene: TRBJ2-1; abundance: -; v_gene: TRBV19; CDR3aa: CASSRLAGGQFF; CDR3nt: TGTGCCAGTAGTAGACTAGCGGGGGGACAGTTCTTC
d_gene: -; j_gene: TRBJ1-4; abundance: once; v_gene: TRBV6-2/TRBV6-3; CDR3aa: CASSSPEGAGEKLFF; CDR3nt: TGTGCCAGCAGTTCCCCGGAAGGGGCCGGTGAAAAACTGTTTTTT
d_gene: -; j_gene: TRBJ1-6; abundance: -; v_gene: TRBV20-1; CDR3aa: CSASVPNSPLHF; CDR3nt: TGCAGTGCTAGTGTTCCAAATTCACCCCTCCACTTT